These 2 T cell receptor beta chains came from one sample sequenced in a study of T-cell reconstitution after alpha-beta-depleted transplantation in children. Preparation of the TCRbeta library was carried out with unique molecular identifiers. TCRdb recomputed calls from the PCR reads with MiXCR, one row per CDR3 protein. The data hold 200,000 to 300,000 distinct CDR3 sequences, with about 12% observed a single time. Material: PBMCs from the stem cell graft donor, obtained from the stem cell graft. The receptors derive from a human donor who donated a stem cell graft to a child with acute lymphoblastic leukemia.

This clonotype was observed many times. The V and J genes are TRBV3-1 and TRBJ2-7; D perhaps matches TRBD1 (6 bases). The germline V gene encodes CDR1 LGHDT and CDR2 YNNKEL (reference sequence). CDR3 size: 12 residues. V lost 4 bases, J lost 5 bases, and 9 bases lay in between. CDR3 amino acids: CASSPGEHEQYF. Here the CDR3 DNA reads TGTGCCAGCAGCCCAGGGGAACACGAGCAGTACTTC.

This clonotype was seen repeatedly, ten times or more. V is TRBV28 and J is TRBJ2-2, with TRBD2 matching 9 bases. The CDR3 has 16 residues. V dropped 2 bases and J dropped 4; count of bases not matched to a gene: 5. Germline V gene sequence: CDR1 MDHEN, CDR2 SYDVKM. This CDR3 reads CASSLVAGGTTGELFF. DNA of the CDR3: TGTGCCAGCAGTTTAGTGGCGGGGGGGACCACCGGGGAGCTGTTTTTT.